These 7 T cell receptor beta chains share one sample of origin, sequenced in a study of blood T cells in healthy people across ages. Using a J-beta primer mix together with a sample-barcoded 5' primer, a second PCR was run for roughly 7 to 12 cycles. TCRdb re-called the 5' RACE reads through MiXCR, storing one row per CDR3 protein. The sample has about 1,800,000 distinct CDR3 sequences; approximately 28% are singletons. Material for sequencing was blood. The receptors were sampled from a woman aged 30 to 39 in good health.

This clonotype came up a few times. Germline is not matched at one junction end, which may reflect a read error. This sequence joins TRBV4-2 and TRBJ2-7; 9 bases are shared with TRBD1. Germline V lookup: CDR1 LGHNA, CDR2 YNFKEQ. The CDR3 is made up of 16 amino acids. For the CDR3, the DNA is TGTGCCGGCAGCCAGGCTGTCGGGACAGGGATTTACGAGCAGTACTTC. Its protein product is CAGSQAVGTGIYEQYF.

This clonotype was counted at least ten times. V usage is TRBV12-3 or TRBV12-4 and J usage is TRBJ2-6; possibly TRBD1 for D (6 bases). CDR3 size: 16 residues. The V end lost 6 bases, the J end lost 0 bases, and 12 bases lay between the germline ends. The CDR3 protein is CASRVDSLSGANVLTF. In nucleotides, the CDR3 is TGTGCCAGCAGGGTGGACAGTCTCTCTGGGGCCAACGTCCTGACTTTC.

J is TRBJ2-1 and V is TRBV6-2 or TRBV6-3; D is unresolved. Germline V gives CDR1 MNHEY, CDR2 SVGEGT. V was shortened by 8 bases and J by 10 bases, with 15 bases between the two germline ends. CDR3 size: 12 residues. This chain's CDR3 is CASQAIPREQFF. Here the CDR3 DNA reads TGTGCCAGCCAAGCAATCCCCCGGGAGCAGTTCTTC.

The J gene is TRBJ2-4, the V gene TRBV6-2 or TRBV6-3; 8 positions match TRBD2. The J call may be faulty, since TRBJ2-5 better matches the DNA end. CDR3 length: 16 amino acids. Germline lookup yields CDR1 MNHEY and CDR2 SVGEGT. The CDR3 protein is CASSRDGGGVQETQYF. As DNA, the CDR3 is TGTGCCAGCAGCCGCGACGGGGGGGGCGTCCAAGAGACCCAGTACTTC.

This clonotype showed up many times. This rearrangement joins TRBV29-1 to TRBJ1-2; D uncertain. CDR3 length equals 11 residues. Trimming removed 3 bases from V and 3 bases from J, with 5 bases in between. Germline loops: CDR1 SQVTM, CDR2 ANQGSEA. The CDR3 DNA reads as TGCAGCGTTGATTCGGACTATGGCTACACCTTC. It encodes CSVDSDYGYTF.

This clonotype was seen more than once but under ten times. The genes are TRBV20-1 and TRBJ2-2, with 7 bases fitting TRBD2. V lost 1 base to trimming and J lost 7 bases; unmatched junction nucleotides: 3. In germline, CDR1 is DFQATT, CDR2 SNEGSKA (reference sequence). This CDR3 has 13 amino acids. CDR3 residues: CSARGREGGELFF. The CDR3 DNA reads TGCAGTGCTAGAGGCAGGGAGGGCGGGGAGCTGTTTTTT.

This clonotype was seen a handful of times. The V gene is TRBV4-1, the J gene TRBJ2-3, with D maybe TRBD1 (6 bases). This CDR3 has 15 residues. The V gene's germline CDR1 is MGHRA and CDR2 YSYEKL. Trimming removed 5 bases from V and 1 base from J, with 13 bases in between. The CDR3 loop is CASSSREGGTDTQYF. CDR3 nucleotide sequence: TGCGCCAGCAGCTCCCGTGAGGGGGGCACAGATACGCAGTATTTT.